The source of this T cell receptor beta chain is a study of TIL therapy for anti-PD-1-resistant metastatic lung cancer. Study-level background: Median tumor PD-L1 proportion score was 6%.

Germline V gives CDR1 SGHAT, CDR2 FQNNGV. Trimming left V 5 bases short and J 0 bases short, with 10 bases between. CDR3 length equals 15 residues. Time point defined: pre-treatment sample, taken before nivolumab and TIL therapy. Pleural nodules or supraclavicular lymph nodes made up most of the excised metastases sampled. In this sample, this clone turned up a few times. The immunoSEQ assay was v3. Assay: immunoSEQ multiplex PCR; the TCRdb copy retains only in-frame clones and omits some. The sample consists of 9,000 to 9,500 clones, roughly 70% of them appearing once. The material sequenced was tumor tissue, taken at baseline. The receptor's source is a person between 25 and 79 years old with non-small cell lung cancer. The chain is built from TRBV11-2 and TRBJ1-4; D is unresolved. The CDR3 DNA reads TGTGCCAGCAGCCCGCCGGTCACAACTAATGAAAAACTGTTTTTT. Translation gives CASSPPVTTNEKLFF.